The next 9 T cell receptor beta chains were all read from a single sample in a study of T-cell memory formation after mild COVID-19 (dated by TCRdb to the early 2020s). The protocol used for the library was 5' RACE. Sequencing instrument: Illumina NovaSeq 6000. TCRdb trimmed the raw reads at Q25, called clones with MiXCR and kept productive beta chains. One record per CDR3 amino acid sequence lists the most common genes and DNA. This sample comprises 50,000 or so distinct CDR3 sequences, over 9% of them detected only once. The ten largest clones represent around 25% of the sample. The source material was PBMCs or a T cell subset sorted from them (not recorded which). The receptors derive from a young man who had mild COVID-19 (a few samples of this study predate the infection). The sample titles of this study are shuffled in the database, so cell type and time point are left out; the donor was told from shared clones.

This rearrangement joins TRBV5-1 to TRBJ1-4; no reliable D call. Germline CDR1 is SGHRS and CDR2 is YFSETQ. Trimming pared 4 bases from V and 0 bases from J, leaving 13 bases between. This CDR3 spans 16 amino acids. The CDR3 coding sequence is TGCGCCAGCAGCCCCATGAGCCCAGCAACTAATGAAAAACTGTTTTTT. Its protein product is CASSPMSPATNEKLFF. The full variable domain, in which reference TRBV5-1 and TRBJ1-4 provide the parts outside the CDR3, is KAGVTQTPRYLIKTRGQQVTLSCSPISGHRSVSWYQQTPGQGLQFLFEYFSETQRNKGNFPGRFSGRQFSNSRSEMNVSTLELGDSALYLCASSPMSPATNEKLFFGSGTQLSVL.

With regard to this clonotype: This sequence may be a read error, since a much larger clone differs from it by one base. J is TRBJ1-2 and V is TRBV6-5; tentative D call: TRBD1 (5 bases). CDR3 length: 13 amino acids. Looked up from germline, CDR1 is MNHEY and CDR2 is SVGAGI. The CDR3: CAISYSGTRGYTF. For the CDR3, the DNA is TGTGCCATCAGTTACTCAGGGACGCGTGGCTACACCTTC.

The table lists this clonotype with a few counts. The chain carries TRBV19 and TRBJ2-3, with D possibly called TRBD1 or TRBD2 (6 bases each). Trimming removed 5 bases at V and 1 base at J, with 13 bases between. The CDR3 length is 15 residues. Looked up from germline, CDR1 is LNHDA and CDR2 is SQIVND (reference sequence). This chain's CDR3 is CASSLSGGRTDTQYF. DNA of the CDR3: TGTGCCAGTAGTCTTTCCGGGGGCCGCACAGATACGCAGTATTTT.

This clonotype is medium-sized. The chain employs TRBV10-3 and TRBJ2-1, with D possibly matching TRBD2 (5 bases). Germline CDR1 ENHRY, CDR2 SYGVKD. The CDR3 has 16 residues. V shed 4 bases and J shed 0 bases, with 13 bases lying between them. The CDR3 is CAISVTGSDSYNEQFF. CDR3 in DNA: TGTGCCATCAGTGTAACGGGGTCTGACTCCTACAATGAGCAGTTCTTC.

The chain employs TRBV5-1 and TRBJ2-3, with D possibly called TRBD1 or TRBD2 (5 bases each). This CDR3 has 16 residues. The ends were cut back, 2 bases at V and 3 bases at J, with 16 bases in the middle. The germline V gene encodes CDR1 SGHRS and CDR2 YFSETQ. The CDR3, as DNA: TGCGCCAGCAGCTTACATCTCGAGGGGATAACAGATACGCAGTATTTT. Translated, it gives CASSLHLEGITDTQYF.

V gene TRBV9 combines with J gene TRBJ2-3, with D possibly TRBD2 on 7 matching bases. The germline V gene encodes CDR1 SGDLS and CDR2 YYNGEE. Deletions cut 2 bases from V and 3 bases from J, with 13 bases between. This CDR3 contains 15 residues. DNA for the CDR3: TGTGCCAGCAGCGTGGGGGGGCGAGTAACAGATACGCAGTATTTT. Translated, it gives CASSVGGRVTDTQYF.

This rearrangement joins TRBV27 to TRBJ2-7; D not certain. The CDR3 contains 13 residues. V was trimmed by 5 bases and J by 2 bases, leaving 10 bases between them. Germline CDR1 is MNHEY and CDR2 is SMNVEV (reference sequence). The chain's CDR3 is CASSRLYTYEQYF. In DNA form, the CDR3 reads TGTGCCAGCAGTCGCCTTTACACCTACGAGCAGTACTTC.

The V call is TRBV14, the J call TRBJ2-1; D unresolved. This CDR3 region has 11 residues. V was cut by 6 bases and J by 9 bases, with 9 bases left in between. CDR1 and CDR2 (germline): SGHDN, FVKESK. CDR3 bases: TGTGCCAGCAGGAGGACGGGTGAGCAGTTCTTC. Translated, it gives CASRRTGEQFF. Complete variable domain (other parts from reference TRBV14 and TRBJ2-1): EAGVTQFPSHSVIEKGQTVTLRCDPISGHDNLYWYRRVMGKEIKFLLHFVKESKQDESGMPNNRFLAERTGGTYSTLKVQPAELEDSGVYFCASRRTGEQFFGPGTRLTVL.

This clonotype has a handful of counts. The rearrangement uses TRBV7-3 and TRBJ2-3, with TRBD1 matching over 10 bases. The CDR3 loop spans 17 amino acids. Germline loops: CDR1 SGHTA, CDR2 FQGTGA. V lost 5 bases, J lost 2 bases, and 10 bases stayed unmatched. The CDR3 nucleotides read TGTGCCAGCAGCCCAGACAGGGGGACAGGGGTCACAGATACGCAGTATTTT. It translates to CASSPDRGTGVTDTQYF. Supplemented by reference TRBV7-3 and TRBJ2-3, the full variable domain reads GAGVSQTPSNKVTEKGKYVELRCDPISGHTALYWYRQSLGQGPEFLIYFQGTGAADDSGLPNDRFFAVRPEGSVSTLKIQRTERGDSAVYLCASSPDRGTGVTDTQYFGPGTRLTVL.